Sequencing of this TCR beta chain was carried out in a study of blood T cell repertoires in COVID-19. Study information: Donors in the United States, Italy and Spain gave samples during acute or convalescent COVID-19. Nucleic acid was either cDNA or gDNA, and it came from T cells, B-cell-depleted T cells, or PBMCs.

Per the original methods: The assay estimated nucleated cells by amplifying reference gene primers. The method was immunoSEQ multiplex PCR; TCRdb's version includes in-frame clones alone and lacks a portion of them. D and trimming were read from the DNA, whereas the V and J calls and clone size are those reported in that table. The table records more than 150,000 clones, about four fifths of them present only once. V was shortened by 8 bases and J by 2 bases, with 16 bases between the two germline ends. The V gene's germline CDR1 is SEHNR and CDR2 FQNEAQ (reference sequence). This CDR3 is built from 14 residues.

This clonotype was sampled from a man aged 60 to 69 with acute or convalescent COVID-19. Sequencing input: peripheral blood. This chain uses TRBV7-9 with TRBJ2-7; maybe TRBD2 (6 bases). In DNA form, the CDR3 reads TGTGCCAGCGCTCCGGGGGTCGGCGCCTACGAGCAGTACTTC. The encoded protein is CASAPGVGAYEQYF.